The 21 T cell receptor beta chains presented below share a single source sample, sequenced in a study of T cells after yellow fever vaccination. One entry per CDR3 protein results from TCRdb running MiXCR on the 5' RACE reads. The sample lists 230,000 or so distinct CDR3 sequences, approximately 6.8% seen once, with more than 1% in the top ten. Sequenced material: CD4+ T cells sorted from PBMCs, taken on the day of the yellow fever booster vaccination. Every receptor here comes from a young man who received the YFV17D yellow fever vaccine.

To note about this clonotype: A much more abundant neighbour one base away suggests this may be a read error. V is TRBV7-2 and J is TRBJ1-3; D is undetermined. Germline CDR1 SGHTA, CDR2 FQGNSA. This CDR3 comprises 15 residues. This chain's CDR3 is CASSLGPFPGDTIYF. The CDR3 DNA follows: TGTGCCAGCAGCTTAGGTCCGTTCCCTGGAGACACCATATATTTT. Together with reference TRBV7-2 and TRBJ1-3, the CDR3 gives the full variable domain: GAGVSQSPSNKVTEKGKDVELRCDPISGHTALYWYRQSLGQGLEFLIYFQGNSAPDKSGLPSDRFSAERTGGSVSTLTIQRTQQEDSAVYLCASSLGPFPGDTIYFGEGSWLTVV.

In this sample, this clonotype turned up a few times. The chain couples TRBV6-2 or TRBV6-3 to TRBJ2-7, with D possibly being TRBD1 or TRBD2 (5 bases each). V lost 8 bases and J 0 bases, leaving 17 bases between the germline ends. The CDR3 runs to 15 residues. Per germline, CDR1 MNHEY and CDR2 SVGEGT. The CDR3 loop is CASQLWGTVSYEQYF. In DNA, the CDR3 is TGTGCCAGCCAGTTATGGGGGACCGTCTCCTACGAGCAGTACTTC.

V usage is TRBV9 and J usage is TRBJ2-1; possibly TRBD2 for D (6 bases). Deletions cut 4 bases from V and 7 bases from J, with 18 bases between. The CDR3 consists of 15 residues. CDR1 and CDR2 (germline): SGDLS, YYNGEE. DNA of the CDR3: TGTGCCAGCAGCCTAGGAGGGACGGCCTGGAATGAGCAGTTCTTC. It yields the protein CASSLGGTAWNEQFF.

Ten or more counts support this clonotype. In nucleotides, the CDR3 is TGTGCCAGCAGCCCCCAGACGGGGCGCACTGAAGCTTTCTTT. Translated: CASSPQTGRTEAFF. The chain combines TRBV7-2 with TRBJ1-1, with D possibly matching TRBD1 (5 bases). Trimming pared 5 bases from V and 4 bases from J, leaving 14 bases between. The CDR3 spans 14 residues. The V gene's germline CDR1 is SGHTA and CDR2 FQGNSA.

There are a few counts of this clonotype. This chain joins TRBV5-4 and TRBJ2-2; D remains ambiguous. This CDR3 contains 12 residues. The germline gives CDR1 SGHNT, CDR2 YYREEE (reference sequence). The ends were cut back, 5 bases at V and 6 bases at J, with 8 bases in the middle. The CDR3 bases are TGTGCCAGCAGTCGCGTAGCCGGGGAGCTGTTTTTT. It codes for CASSRVAGELFF.

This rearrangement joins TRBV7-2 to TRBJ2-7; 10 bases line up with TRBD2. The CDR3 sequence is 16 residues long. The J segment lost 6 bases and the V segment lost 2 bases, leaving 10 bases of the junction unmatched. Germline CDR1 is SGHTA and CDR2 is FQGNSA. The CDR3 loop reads CASSLYASGGRSEQYF. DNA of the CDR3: TGTGCCAGCAGCTTATATGCTAGCGGGGGCAGGAGCGAGCAGTACTTC.

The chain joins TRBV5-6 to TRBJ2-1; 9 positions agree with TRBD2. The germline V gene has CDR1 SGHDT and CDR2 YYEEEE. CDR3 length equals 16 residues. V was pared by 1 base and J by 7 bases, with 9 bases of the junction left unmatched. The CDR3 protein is CASSLTRLAGLNEQFF. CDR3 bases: TGTGCCAGCAGCTTGACCCGCCTAGCGGGGTTAAATGAGCAGTTCTTC. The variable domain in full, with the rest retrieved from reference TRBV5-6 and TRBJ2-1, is DAGVTQSPTHLIKTRGQQVTLRCSPKSGHDTVSWYQQALGQGPQFIFQYYEEEERQRGNFPDRFSGHQFPNYSSELNVNALLLGDSALYLCASSLTRLAGLNEQFFGPGTRLTVL.

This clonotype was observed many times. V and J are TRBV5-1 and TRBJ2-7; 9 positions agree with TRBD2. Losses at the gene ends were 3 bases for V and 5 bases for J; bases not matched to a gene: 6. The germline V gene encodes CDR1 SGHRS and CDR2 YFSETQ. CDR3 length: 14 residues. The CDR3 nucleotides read TGCGCCAGCAGCTCCCTTAGCGGGAGTCACGAGCAGTACTTC. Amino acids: CASSSLSGSHEQYF. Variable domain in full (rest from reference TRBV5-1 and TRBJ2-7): KAGVTQTPRYLIKTRGQQVTLSCSPISGHRSVSWYQQTPGQGLQFLFEYFSETQRNKGNFPGRFSGRQFSNSRSEMNVSTLELGDSALYLCASSSLSGSHEQYFGPGTRLTVT.

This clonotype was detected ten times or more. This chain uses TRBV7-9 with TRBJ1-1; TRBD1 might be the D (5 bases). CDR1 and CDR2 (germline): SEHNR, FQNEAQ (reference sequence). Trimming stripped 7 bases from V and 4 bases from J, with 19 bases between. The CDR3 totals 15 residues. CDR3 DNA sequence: TGTGCCAGCAACTTTGTGACAGCCCGGGGCACTGAAGCTTTCTTT. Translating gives CASNFVTARGTEAFF.

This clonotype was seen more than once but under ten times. The CDR3 DNA is TGCGCCAGCAGCTTCCGACAGTACCAAGAGACCCAGTACTTC. Amino acid sequence: CASSFRQYQETQYF. The chain joins TRBV5-1 to TRBJ2-5; TRBD1 might be the D (5 bases). This CDR3 has 14 amino acids. Trimming cost V 2 bases and J 0 bases, with 8 bases left between them. Germline values: CDR1 SGHRS, CDR2 YFSETQ.

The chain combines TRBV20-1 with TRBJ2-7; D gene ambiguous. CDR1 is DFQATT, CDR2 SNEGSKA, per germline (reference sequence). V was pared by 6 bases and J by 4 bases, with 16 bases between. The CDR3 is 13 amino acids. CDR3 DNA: TGCAGTGCAGGGAAGGACCCAGGTTACGAGCAGTACTTC. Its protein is CSAGKDPGYEQYF.

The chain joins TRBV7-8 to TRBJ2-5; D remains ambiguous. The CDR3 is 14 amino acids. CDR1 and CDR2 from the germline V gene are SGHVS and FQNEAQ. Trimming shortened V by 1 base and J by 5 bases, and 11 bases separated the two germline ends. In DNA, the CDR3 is TGTGCCAGCAGCTTAGAACATCCTTCGGAGACCCAGTACTTC. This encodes CASSLEHPSETQYF. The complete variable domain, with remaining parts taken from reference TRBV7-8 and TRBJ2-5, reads GAGVSQSPRYKVAKRGQDVALRCDPISGHVSLFWYQQALGQGPEFLTYFQNEAQLDKSGLPSDRFFAERPEGSVSTLKIQRTQQEDSAVYLCASSLEHPSETQYFGPGTRLLVL.

CDR3 sequence reads: CSARASVAAYGYTF. CDR3 DNA: TGCAGTGCTAGAGCCTCGGTCGCGGCCTATGGCTACACCTTC. The chain joins TRBV20-1 to TRBJ1-2, with D uncertain. The V end lost 1 base, the J end lost 4 bases, and 13 bases lay between the germline ends. The CDR3 has 14 amino acids. The germline CDR1 and CDR2 sequences are DFQATT and SNEGSKA (reference sequence).

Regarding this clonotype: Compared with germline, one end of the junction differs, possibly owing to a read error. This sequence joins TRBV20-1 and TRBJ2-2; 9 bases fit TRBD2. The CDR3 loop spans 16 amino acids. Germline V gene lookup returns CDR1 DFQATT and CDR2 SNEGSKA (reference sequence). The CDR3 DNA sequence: TGCAATGCTAGCCAAGGGGCTAGCGGGGTCACCGGGGAGCTGTTTTTT. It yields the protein CNASQGASGVTGELFF.

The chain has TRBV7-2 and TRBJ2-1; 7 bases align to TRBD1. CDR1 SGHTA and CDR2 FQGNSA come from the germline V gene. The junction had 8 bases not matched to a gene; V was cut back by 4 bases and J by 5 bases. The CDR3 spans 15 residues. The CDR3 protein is CASSSRQGLHNEQFF. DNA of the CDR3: TGTGCCAGCAGCTCCCGACAGGGTCTTCACAATGAGCAGTTCTTC.

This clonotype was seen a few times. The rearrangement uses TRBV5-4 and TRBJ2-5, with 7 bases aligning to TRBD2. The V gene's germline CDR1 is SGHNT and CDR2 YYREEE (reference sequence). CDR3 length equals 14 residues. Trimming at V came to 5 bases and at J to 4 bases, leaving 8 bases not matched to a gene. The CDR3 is CASRAGDYRETQYF. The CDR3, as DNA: TGTGCCAGCAGGGCGGGGGACTACAGAGAGACCCAGTACTTC.

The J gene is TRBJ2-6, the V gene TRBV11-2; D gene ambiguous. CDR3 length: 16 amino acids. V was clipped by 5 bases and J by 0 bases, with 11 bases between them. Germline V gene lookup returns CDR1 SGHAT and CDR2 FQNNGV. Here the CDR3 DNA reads TGTGCCAGCAGCCTCTCCGCTAGCTCTGGGGCCAACGTCCTGACTTTC. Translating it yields CASSLSASSGANVLTF.

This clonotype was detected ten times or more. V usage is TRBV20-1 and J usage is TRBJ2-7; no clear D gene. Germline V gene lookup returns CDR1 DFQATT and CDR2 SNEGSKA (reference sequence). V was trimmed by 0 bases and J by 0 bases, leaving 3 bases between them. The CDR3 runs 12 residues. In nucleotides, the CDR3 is TGCAGTGCTAGAGACGTCTCCTACGAGCAGTACTTC. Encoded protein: CSARDVSYEQYF.

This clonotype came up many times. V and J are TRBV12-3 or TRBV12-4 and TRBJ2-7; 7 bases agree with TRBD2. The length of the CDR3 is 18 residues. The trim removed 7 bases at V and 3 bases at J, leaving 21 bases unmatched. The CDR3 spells CASTASGTLVRTHYEQYF. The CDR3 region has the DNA TGTGCCAGCACCGCTAGCGGCACCCTCGTGCGGACCCACTACGAGCAGTACTTC.

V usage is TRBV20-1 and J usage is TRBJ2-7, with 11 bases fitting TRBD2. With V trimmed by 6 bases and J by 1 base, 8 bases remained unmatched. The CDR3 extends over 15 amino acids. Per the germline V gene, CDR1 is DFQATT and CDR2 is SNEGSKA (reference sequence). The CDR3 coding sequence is TGCAGTGCGGAAGGGACTAGCGGCTATTCCTACGAGCAGTACTTC. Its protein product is CSAEGTSGYSYEQYF.

The CDR3 sequence is CSVSAGVSYEQYF. The CDR3 DNA is TGCAGCGTGTCCGCGGGAGTTAGCTACGAGCAGTACTTC. This chain connects TRBV29-1 to TRBJ2-7, with 7 positions matching TRBD2. Trimming took 6 bases from V and 3 from J; bases not matched to a gene: 8. The CDR3 is 13 residues long. In germline, CDR1 is SQVTM, CDR2 ANQGSEA.